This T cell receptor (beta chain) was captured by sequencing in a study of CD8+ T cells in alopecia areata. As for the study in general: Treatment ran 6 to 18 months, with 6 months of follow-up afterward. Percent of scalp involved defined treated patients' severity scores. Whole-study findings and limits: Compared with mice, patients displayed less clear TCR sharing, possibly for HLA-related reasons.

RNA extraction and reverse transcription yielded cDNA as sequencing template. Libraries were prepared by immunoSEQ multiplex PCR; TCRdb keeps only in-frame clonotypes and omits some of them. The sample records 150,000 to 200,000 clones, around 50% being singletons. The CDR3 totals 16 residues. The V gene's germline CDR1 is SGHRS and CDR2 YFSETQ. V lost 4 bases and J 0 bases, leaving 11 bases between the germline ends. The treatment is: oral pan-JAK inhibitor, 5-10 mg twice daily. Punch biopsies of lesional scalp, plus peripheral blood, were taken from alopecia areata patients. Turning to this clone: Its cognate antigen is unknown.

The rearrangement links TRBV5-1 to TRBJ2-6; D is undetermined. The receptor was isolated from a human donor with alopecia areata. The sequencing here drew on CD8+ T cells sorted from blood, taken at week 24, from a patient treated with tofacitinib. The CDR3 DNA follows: TGCGCCAGCAGCCCTGACTCGATCTCTGGGGCCAACGTCCTGACTTTC. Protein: CASSPDSISGANVLTF.